This T cell receptor beta chain derives from a study of control samples from healthy donors and cancer patients. Method: immunoSEQ multiplex PCR; TCRdb's copy keeps in-frame clones and lacks some. This sample carries around 77,000 clones, almost 95% of them seen once, and the ten largest clones take 5% to 6.5%. Germline V lookup: CDR1 MNHEY, CDR2 SMNVEV (reference sequence). The CDR3 length is 16 residues. V was clipped by 4 bases and J by 1 base; unmatched bases: 3. The genes are TRBV27 and TRBJ2-2, with 10 bases that match TRBD2. The receptor comes from a woman between 55 and 75 years old in good health. The sequenced sample was blood. Here the CDR3 reads CASSSGLAVNTGELFF. Here the CDR3 DNA reads TGTGCCAGCAGTTCCGGACTAGCGGTGAACACCGGGGAGCTGTTTTTT.